The clone carrying this T cell receptor beta chain was seen once. The record originates from a study of T cell responses to AZD1222 COVID-19 vaccine. The V gene's germline CDR1 is MGHDK and CDR2 SYGVNS. The CDR3 consists of 15 residues. Trimming pared 5 bases from V and 2 bases from J, leaving 14 bases between. Data came from immunoSEQ multiplex PCR; TCRdb stores just in-frame clones and leaves some out. The data show 150,000 to 200,000 clones, around 85% seen once. The receptor's source is an adult who received the AZD1222 COVID-19 vaccine. The source material was peripheral blood, sampled 28 days after the second AZD1222 dose. This chain connects TRBV25-1 to TRBJ2-3; D is ambiguous. The CDR3 loop is CASSLTASFTDTQYF. The CDR3 nucleotides are TGTGCCAGCAGTCTGACCGCTTCTTTCACAGATACGCAGTATTTT.